Listed below are T cell receptor beta chains from one sample, sequenced in a study of T cells in Graves' hyperthyroidism and ophthalmopathy. TCRdb itself ran the multiplex PCR reads through MiXCR, one entry per CDR3 protein. There are under 400,000 distinct CDR3 sequences in the sample; 20% to 25% occur only once, and around half lies in the top ten. The sample consisted of blood. The receptors were gathered from a woman aged 45 to 65 with Graves' hyperthyroidism. Each CDR3 is given with its conserved first and last residue. D genes are given only for firm matches. Clone size is shown for a subset of rows, as once, few, many or a class of expanded clone.

j_call: TRBJ1-1
d_call: -
clone_size: few
v_call: TRBV7-2
cdr3_nt: TGTGCCAGCAGCTTAGACAGGTTCATTTGGAACACTGAAGCTTTCTTT
cdr3_aa: CASSLDRFIWNTEAFF

j_call: TRBJ2-4
d_call: -
clone_size: -
v_call: TRBV20-1
cdr3_nt: TGCAGTGCTAGAGGCGGGATTTTAAACATTCAGTACTTC
cdr3_aa: CSARGGILNIQYF

j_call: TRBJ2-1
d_call: -
clone_size: -
v_call: TRBV24-1
cdr3_nt: TGTGCCACCAGAAGGGACAATGAGCAGTTCTTC
cdr3_aa: CATRRDNEQFF

j_call: TRBJ2-5
d_call: -
clone_size: many
v_call: TRBV7-9
cdr3_nt: TGTGCCAGCAGCTTTTTTGGAGCGGGTAGACAAGAGACCCAGTACTTC
cdr3_aa: CASSFFGAGRQETQYF

j_call: TRBJ2-5
d_call: TRBD2
clone_size: many
v_call: TRBV12-3/TRBV12-4
cdr3_nt: TGTGCCAGCAGCCCTAGCGGGACTTCGGGGAAGACCCAGTACTTC
cdr3_aa: CASSPSGTSGKTQYF

j_call: TRBJ1-3
d_call: -
clone_size: -
v_call: TRBV28
cdr3_nt: TGTGCCAGCAGTTTAAGGAGGGCTTGGAACACCATATATTTT
cdr3_aa: CASSLRRAWNTIYF

j_call: TRBJ1-1
d_call: -
clone_size: many
v_call: TRBV2
cdr3_nt: TGTGCCAGCAGTGAATGGGGCGGGTACATGAACACTGAAGCTTTCTTT
cdr3_aa: CASSEWGGYMNTEAFF

j_call: TRBJ2-2
d_call: -
clone_size: -
v_call: TRBV24-1
cdr3_nt: TGTGCCACCAGTGATTATCGGGGAGGAAACACCGGGGAGCTGTTTTTT
cdr3_aa: CATSDYRGGNTGELFF

j_call: TRBJ2-7
d_call: -
clone_size: few
v_call: TRBV19
cdr3_nt: TGTGCCAGTGGAGACAGTTACGAGCAGTACTTC
cdr3_aa: CASGDSYEQYF

j_call: TRBJ2-7
d_call: TRBD1
clone_size: many
v_call: TRBV6-2/TRBV6-3
cdr3_nt: TGTGCCAGCAGGCCTGCGGGGACAGGGGGGTACGAGCAGTACTTC
cdr3_aa: CASRPAGTGGYEQYF

j_call: TRBJ2-3
d_call: -
clone_size: many
v_call: TRBV20-1
cdr3_nt: TGCAGTGCCCCTACCCCAGGGATAGATACGCAGTATTTT
cdr3_aa: CSAPTPGIDTQYF

j_call: TRBJ2-2
d_call: -
clone_size: many
v_call: TRBV10-3
cdr3_nt: TGTGCCATCAGTGAATCCCTGGTCGGTGCCGGGGAGCTGTTTTTT
cdr3_aa: CAISESLVGAGELFF

j_call: TRBJ2-7
d_call: TRBD2
clone_size: few
v_call: TRBV5-1
cdr3_nt: TGCGCCAGCAGCTTGGGTCTAGCGGGAGCCAACTACGAGCAGTACTTC
cdr3_aa: CASSLGLAGANYEQYF

j_call: TRBJ1-5
d_call: -
clone_size: many
v_call: TRBV28
cdr3_nt: TGTGCCAGCAGGCCGTACTTCAGGCGCAATCAGCCCCAGCATTTT
cdr3_aa: CASRPYFRRNQPQHF

j_call: TRBJ2-7
d_call: TRBD2
clone_size: many
v_call: TRBV10-3
cdr3_nt: TGTGCCATCAGGAAGACTAGCGGGAGTCTGTACGAGCAGTACTTC
cdr3_aa: CAIRKTSGSLYEQYF

j_call: TRBJ1-3
d_call: -
clone_size: -
v_call: TRBV6-5
cdr3_nt: TGTGCCAGCAGTTACGACCCTTTCTCTGGAAACACCATATATTTT
cdr3_aa: CASSYDPFSGNTIYF

j_call: TRBJ1-2
d_call: -
clone_size: -
v_call: TRBV2
cdr3_nt: TGTGCCAGCAGTCACGGACAATTTAACTATGGCTACACCTTC
cdr3_aa: CASSHGQFNYGYTF

j_call: TRBJ2-3
d_call: -
clone_size: -
v_call: TRBV7-9
cdr3_nt: TGTGCCAGCAGCTACGATAGCGGATTGGATACGCAGTATTTT
cdr3_aa: CASSYDSGLDTQYF